A single sample gave rise to the 12 T cell receptor beta chains below, sequenced in a study of vaccination effects on CD4 cells after COVID-19. CD4+ T cell isolation took place after about 11 days of culture. Each participant was given two doses of one vaccine (BNT162b2 or mRNA-1273). These TCRs' antigens remain unknown. Repertoires were generated with immunoSEQ multiplex PCR, while TCRdb's copy carries only in-frame clones and drops some. The sample holds 50,000 to 60,000 clones, just under 80% seen once. This specimen consisted of CD4+ T cells from PBMCs cultured without peptide, obtained after COVID-19 vaccination. The receptors were gathered from a human donor who received a COVID-19 vaccine.

The sample holds a few counts of this clone. The chain couples TRBV5-1 to TRBJ1-3; no clear D gene. CDR1 is SGHRS, CDR2 YFSETQ, per germline. V was clipped by 0 bases and J by 4 bases, with 2 bases between them. The CDR3 has 12 residues. CDR3 sequence: CASSLGGNTIYF. The CDR3 DNA is TGCGCCAGCAGCTTGGGGGGAAACACCATATATTTT.

The chain couples TRBV5-4 to TRBJ1-1, with 9 nucleotides matching TRBD1. The V gene end was trimmed by 1 base and the J gene end by 8 bases; junction bases not matched to a gene: 9. Germline assignment: CDR1 SGHNT and CDR2 YYREEE (reference sequence). The CDR3 spans 15 residues. The CDR3 DNA is TGTGCCAGCAGCTTGCCCCCTTCGACAGGGGGGGAAGCTTTCTTT. Translated, it gives CASSLPPSTGGEAFF.

The gene calls are TRBV11-2 and TRBJ2-3; D uncertain. Germline CDR1 SGHAT, CDR2 FQNNGV. The V and J ends lost 1 base and 0 bases respectively, with 17 bases between them. This CDR3 has 18 residues. The CDR3, as DNA: TGTGCCAGCAGCTTAGGGCTCGTCAGCACCTCTAGCACAGATACGCAGTATTTT. It specifies CASSLGLVSTSSTDTQYF.

The V call is TRBV4-1, the J call TRBJ1-6; TRBD1 matches 10 bases. The CDR3 runs to 16 residues. The J segment lost 7 bases and the V segment lost 4 bases, leaving 7 bases of the junction unmatched. CDR1 is MGHRA, CDR2 YSYEKL, per germline. CDR3 bases: TGCGCCAGCAGCCTCCTTGGGGGACAGGGGAATTCACCCCTCCACTTT. Protein sequence: CASSLLGGQGNSPLHF.

V is TRBV19 and J is TRBJ1-3; D unresolved. The V and J ends lost 6 bases and 0 bases respectively, with 21 bases between them. Germline V lookup: CDR1 LNHDA, CDR2 SQIVND (reference sequence). The length of the CDR3 is 18 residues. CDR3 region: CASSRSHTVGPSGNTIYF. For the CDR3, the DNA is TGTGCCAGTAGCCGCTCTCACACGGTGGGTCCCTCTGGAAACACCATATATTTT.

This clone was picked up one time. The rearrangement joins TRBV12-3 or TRBV12-4 to TRBJ1-2; possibly TRBD1 for D (6 bases). The CDR3 runs 13 residues. Trimming removed 6 bases at V and 6 bases at J, with 14 bases between. The DNA of the CDR3 is TGTGCCAGCAGCCCTGGGACACTTAATGGCTACACCTTC. Translating gives CASSPGTLNGYTF.

This chain links TRBV6-6 with TRBJ1-4; the match to TRBD1 covers 9 bases. The CDR3 spans 15 residues. In germline, CDR1 is MNHNY, CDR2 SVGAGI (reference sequence). Trimming cost V 4 bases and J 4 bases; bases outside gene matches: 4. CDR3 sequence reads: CASSWGQGVNEKLFF. The DNA of the CDR3 is TGTGCCAGCAGTTGGGGACAGGGTGTTAATGAAAAACTGTTTTTT.

The J gene is TRBJ1-5, the V gene TRBV6-5; D perhaps matches TRBD1 (5 bases). Trimming removed 6 bases from V and 2 bases from J, with 8 bases in between. CDR3 length: 13 residues. Germline values: CDR1 MNHEY, CDR2 SVGAGI. CDR3 DNA sequence: TGTGCCAGCAGGGGGGAGGGCAATCAGCCCCAGCATTTT. The encoded protein is CASRGEGNQPQHF.

This chain joins TRBV6-5 and TRBJ1-1, with 7 bases lining up with TRBD1. The germline CDR1 and CDR2 sequences are MNHEY and SVGAGI. CDR3 length equals 13 residues. V was pared by 10 bases and J by 0 bases, with 5 bases of the junction left unmatched. The CDR3 coding sequence is TGTGCCACGCACAGGGGAATGAACACTGAAGCTTTCTTT. It is translated as CATHRGMNTEAFF.

The chain couples TRBV18 to TRBJ2-1; 9 bases agree with TRBD1. This CDR3 is built from 14 residues. Germline assignment: CDR1 KGHSH and CDR2 LQKENI. The J segment lost 5 bases and the V segment lost 4 bases, leaving 3 bases of the junction unmatched. The CDR3 region is CASSQGQGNNEQFF. DNA for the CDR3: TGTGCCAGCTCACAAGGACAGGGGAACAATGAGCAGTTCTTC.

This clone was picked up a small number of times. The rearrangement joins TRBV29-1 to TRBJ1-1, with 7 bases that match TRBD1. The CDR3 contains 14 residues. The V segment lost 5 bases and the J segment 7 bases; nucleotides outside the gene matches: 13. Looked up from germline, CDR1 is SQVTM and CDR2 is ANQGSEA. The CDR3 sequence is CSVLRRGRGNEAFF. CDR3 bases: TGCAGCGTTTTGAGAAGGGGGCGTGGGAATGAAGCTTTCTTT.

This clone was observed a few times. The V call is TRBV12-5, the J call TRBJ1-5; possible D gene TRBD1, 6 bases. V was cut by 4 bases and J by 0 bases, with 13 bases left in between. The CDR3 is made up of 16 amino acids. The germline gives CDR1 LGHNT, CDR2 FRNRAP. CDR3 sequence (DNA): TGTGCTAGTGGTTCCTTACAGGGTTATAGCAATCAGCCCCAGCATTTT. This sequence encodes CASGSLQGYSNQPQHF.